This T cell receptor beta chain was obtained from a study of T cell repertoires in ileal Crohn's disease. Germline V CDR1 and CDR2: SGHTA, FQGTGA. V lost 5 bases and J lost 10, with 16 bases in between. This CDR3 is 13 amino acids long. Libraries were prepared by immunoSEQ multiplex PCR; TCRdb keeps only in-frame clonotypes and omits some of them. The sample includes some 30,000 clones, about 82% of them seen just once. The V and J genes are TRBV7-3 and TRBJ2-3, with a weak D call TRBD2 (6 bases). The receptor comes from an adult with Crohn's disease. Material for sequencing was ileal tissue. The DNA of the CDR3 is TGTGCCAGCAGCCTCAACCGGAGGGCCGCGCAGTATTTT. It specifies CASSLNRRAAQYF.